This T cell receptor (beta chain) was obtained from a study of T cell responses to AZD1222 COVID-19 vaccine. Study background: Some second doses came at about 4 weeks and others at about 12 weeks; these were pooled. General observations from the study: The peak T cell response came first, and repertoires were sampled only after it.

Deletions cut 6 bases from V and 5 bases from J, with 16 bases between. This CDR3 has 15 amino acids. From germline, CDR1 is KGHSH and CDR2 LQKENI. The data were produced by immunoSEQ multiplex PCR, yet TCRdb's version contains in-frame clones alone and is incomplete. The repertoire consists of fewer than 110,000 clones, with approximately 89% occurring once and the leading ten covering about 20%. This clone was recorded a few times. The target antigen is unknown. This material consisted of peripheral blood, taken on day 0 of AZD1222 vaccination. The gene calls are TRBV18 and TRBJ1-4, with D maybe TRBD1 (5 bases). This clonotype was obtained from an adult in good health. The CDR3 DNA reads as TGTGCCAGCTCCGGGAATGCGGGGGGAAATGAAAAACTGTTTTTT. Its translation is CASSGNAGGNEKLFF.